This T cell receptor beta chain was observed in a study of T cell changes during pregnancy in multiple sclerosis. Repertoires were generated with immunoSEQ multiplex PCR, while TCRdb's copy carries only in-frame clones and drops some. The sample has 90,000 or so clones; around 90% are singletons. This specimen consisted of PBMCs, obtained in the first trimester of pregnancy. This sequence was found in a female donor in good health, serving as a control in a pregnancy study. Some clones in this sample may be carry-over from other donors' samples.

The CDR3 is CASSLGRTPNEKLFF. DNA for the CDR3: TGTGCCAGCAGCTTAGGACGGACTCCTAATGAAAAACTGTTTTTT. J is TRBJ1-4 and V is TRBV7-9; D is unresolved. The V gene's germline CDR1 is SEHNR and CDR2 FQNEAQ (reference sequence). V was clipped by 1 base and J by 3 bases, with 9 bases between them. The CDR3 runs to 15 residues.